The following is a T cell receptor (beta chain) sequence with its context. The antigen remains unidentified. Possible read error: a much larger clone is one base away. Reverse transcription of approximately 0.55 ug total RNA with a constant-region primer produced TCR beta cDNA. Three nested multiplex PCR rounds of slightly modified ARM-PCR generated TCR beta libraries. The first two PCR rounds used TRBV1-TRBV30 primers with a Cbeta primer, 9 to 10 cycles each. TCRdb reprocessed the multiplex PCR reads via MiXCR and lists one record per CDR3 protein. This sample yields about 300,000 distinct CDR3 sequences, of which approximately 60% are seen a single time; approximately 9% belongs to the top ten. This record belongs to a study of tumor-infiltrating lymphocytes in primary liver carcinoma. Study as a whole: Surgeons resected the patients' primary liver carcinomas. Overall study results and limits: It was tumor-adjacent and tumor-blood pairs that overlapped less than tumor region pairs did.

Germline DNA was extracted too, while blood RNA derived from unsorted whole blood. Patients in the cohort were treatment-naive and living with chronic HBV infection. This CDR3 is 13 amino acids long. Trimming took 5 bases from V and 6 from J, leaving 11 bases between them. CDR1 is MNHEY, CDR2 SVGEGT, per germline. This TCR came from a man aged 35 to 55 with primary liver carcinoma and hepatitis B virus infection. The sample consisted of peripheral blood. The chain couples TRBV6-2 or TRBV6-3 to TRBJ2-1; D unclear. This CDR3 is CASSTYYRNEQFF. CDR3 in DNA: TGTGCCAGCAGTACCTACTACCGCAATGAGCAGTTCTTC.